This T cell receptor (beta chain) was sequenced during a study of cytomegalovirus exposure and HLA in healthy donors. CDR1 SGHVS and CDR2 FNYEAQ come from the germline V gene. Trimming cost V 5 bases and J 4 bases, with 9 bases left between them. The CDR3 covers 13 residues. About this clone itself: Its target is unknown.

Primers for the PCR totalled 60 Vbeta and 13 Jbeta. Libraries were prepared by immunoSEQ multiplex PCR; TCRdb keeps only in-frame clonotypes and omits some of them. The sample consists of fewer than 100,000 clones, 78% of them appearing once. General observations from the study: The study labeled under 200 TCR beta chains cytomegalovirus-associated. Most TCR sequences showed up rarely, but some public TCRs showed up in many donors.

All the people who gave samples were healthy bone marrow donors. The origin of this receptor is a male donor in good health and CMV-seropositive. The specimen was PBMCs. The chain is built from TRBV7-6 and TRBJ1-5; weak D call: TRBD1 (5 bases). The CDR3 protein is CASSRTSNQPQHF. CDR3 bases: TGTGCCAGCAGCCGGACATCGAATCAGCCCCAGCATTTT.